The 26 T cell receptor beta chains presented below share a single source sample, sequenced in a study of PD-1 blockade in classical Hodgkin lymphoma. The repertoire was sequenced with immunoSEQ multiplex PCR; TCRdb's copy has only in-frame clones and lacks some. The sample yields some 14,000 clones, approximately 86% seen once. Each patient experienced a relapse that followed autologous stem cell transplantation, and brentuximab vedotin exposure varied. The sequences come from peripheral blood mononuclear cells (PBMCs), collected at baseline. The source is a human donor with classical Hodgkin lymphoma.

CDR3 protein: CASSIGGASGRVEQFF. As DNA, the CDR3 is TGTGCCAGTAGTATAGGGGGGGCTAGCGGGAGGGTTGAGCAGTTCTTC. The chain has TRBV19 and TRBJ2-1; 12 bases align to TRBD2. Germline V gives CDR1 LNHDA, CDR2 SQIVND (reference sequence). With 1 base clipped from V and 9 bases from J, the junction kept 7 bases outside the gene matches. CDR3 length equals 16 residues.

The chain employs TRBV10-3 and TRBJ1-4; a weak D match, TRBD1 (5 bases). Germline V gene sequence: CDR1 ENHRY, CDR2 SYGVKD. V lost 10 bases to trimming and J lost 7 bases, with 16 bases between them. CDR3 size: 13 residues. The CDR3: CATQRTGGEKLFF. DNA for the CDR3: TGTGCCACGCAAAGGACGGGGGGTGAAAAACTGTTTTTT.

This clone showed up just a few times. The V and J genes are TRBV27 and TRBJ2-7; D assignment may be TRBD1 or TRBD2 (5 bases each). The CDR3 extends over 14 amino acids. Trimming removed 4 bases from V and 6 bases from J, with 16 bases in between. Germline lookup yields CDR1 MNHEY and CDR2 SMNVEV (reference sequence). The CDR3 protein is CASSYAIGTPEQYF. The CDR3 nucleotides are TGTGCCAGCAGTTACGCCATCGGGACCCCCGAGCAGTACTTC.

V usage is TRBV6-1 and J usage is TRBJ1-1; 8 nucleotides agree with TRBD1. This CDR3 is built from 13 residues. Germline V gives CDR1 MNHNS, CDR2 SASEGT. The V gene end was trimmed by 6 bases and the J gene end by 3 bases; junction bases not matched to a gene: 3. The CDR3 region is CASSSTGDTEAFF. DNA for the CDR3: TGTGCCAGCAGCTCGACAGGGGACACTGAAGCTTTCTTT.

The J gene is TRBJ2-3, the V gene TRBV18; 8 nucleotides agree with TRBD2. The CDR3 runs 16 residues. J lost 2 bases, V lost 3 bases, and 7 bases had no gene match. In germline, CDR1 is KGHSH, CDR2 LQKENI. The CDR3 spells CASSPFGGGNTDTQYF. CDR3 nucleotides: TGTGCCAGCTCACCCTTCGGGGGGGGAAACACAGATACGCAGTATTTT.

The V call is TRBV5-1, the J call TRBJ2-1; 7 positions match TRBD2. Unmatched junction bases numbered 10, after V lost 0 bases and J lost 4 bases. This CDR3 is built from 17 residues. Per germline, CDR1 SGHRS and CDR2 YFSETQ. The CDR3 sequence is CASSLVPGTTIYNEQFF. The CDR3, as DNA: TGCGCCAGCAGCTTGGTACCCGGGACTACCATATACAATGAGCAGTTCTTC. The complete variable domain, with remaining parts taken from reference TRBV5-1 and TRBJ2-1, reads KAGVTQTPRYLIKTRGQQVTLSCSPISGHRSVSWYQQTPGQGLQFLFEYFSETQRNKGNFPGRFSGRQFSNSRSEMNVSTLELGDSALYLCASSLVPGTTIYNEQFFGPGTRLTVL.

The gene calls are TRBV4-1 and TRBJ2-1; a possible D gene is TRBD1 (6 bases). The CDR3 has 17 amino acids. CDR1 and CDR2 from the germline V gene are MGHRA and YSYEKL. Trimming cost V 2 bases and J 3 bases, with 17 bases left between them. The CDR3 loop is CASSQRGPGTNYNEQFF. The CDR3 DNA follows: TGCGCCAGCAGCCAACGGGGCCCCGGGACAAACTACAATGAGCAGTTCTTC.

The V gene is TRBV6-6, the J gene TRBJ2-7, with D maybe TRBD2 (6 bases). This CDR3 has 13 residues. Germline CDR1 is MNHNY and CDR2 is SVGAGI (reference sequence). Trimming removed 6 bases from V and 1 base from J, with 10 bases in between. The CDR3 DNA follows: TGTGCCAGCAGGGAGGGGAGTTCCTACGAGCAGTACTTC. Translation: CASREGSSYEQYF.

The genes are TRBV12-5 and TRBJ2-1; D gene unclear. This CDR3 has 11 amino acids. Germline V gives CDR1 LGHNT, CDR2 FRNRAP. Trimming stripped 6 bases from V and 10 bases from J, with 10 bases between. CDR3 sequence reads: CASGLPREQFF. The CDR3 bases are TGTGCTAGTGGCCTGCCGCGGGAGCAGTTCTTC. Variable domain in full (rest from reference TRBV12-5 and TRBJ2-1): DARVTQTPRHKVTEMGQEVTMRCQPILGHNTVFWYRQTMMQGLELLAYFRNRAPLDDSGMPKDRFSAEMPDATLATLKIQPSEPRDSAVYFCASGLPREQFFGPGTRLTVL.

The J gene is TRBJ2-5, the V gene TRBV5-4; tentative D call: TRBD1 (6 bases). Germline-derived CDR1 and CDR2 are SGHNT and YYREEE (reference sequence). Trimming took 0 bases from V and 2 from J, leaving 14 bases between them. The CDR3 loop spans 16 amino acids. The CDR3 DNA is TGTGCCAGCAGCTTGGTGGGGGCCAGGGGACAAGAGACCCAGTACTTC. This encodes CASSLVGARGQETQYF. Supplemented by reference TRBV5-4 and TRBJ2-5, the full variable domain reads ETGVTQSPTHLIKTRGQQVTLRCSSQSGHNTVSWYQQALGQGPQFIFQYYREEENGRGNFPPRFSGLQFPNYSSELNVNALELDDSALYLCASSLVGARGQETQYFGPGTRLLVL.

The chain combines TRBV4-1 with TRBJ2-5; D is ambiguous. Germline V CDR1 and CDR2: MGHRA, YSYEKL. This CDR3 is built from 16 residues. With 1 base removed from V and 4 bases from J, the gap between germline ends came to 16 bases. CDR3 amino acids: CASSQVSGDRGETQYF. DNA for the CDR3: TGCGCCAGCAGCCAAGTGTCAGGTGATAGAGGAGAGACCCAGTACTTC.

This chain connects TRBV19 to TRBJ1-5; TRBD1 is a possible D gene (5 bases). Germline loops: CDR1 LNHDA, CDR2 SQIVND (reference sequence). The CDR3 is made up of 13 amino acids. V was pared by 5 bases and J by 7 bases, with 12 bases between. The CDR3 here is CASSRGIEQPQHF. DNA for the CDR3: TGTGCCAGTAGTCGGGGGATAGAGCAGCCCCAGCATTTT.

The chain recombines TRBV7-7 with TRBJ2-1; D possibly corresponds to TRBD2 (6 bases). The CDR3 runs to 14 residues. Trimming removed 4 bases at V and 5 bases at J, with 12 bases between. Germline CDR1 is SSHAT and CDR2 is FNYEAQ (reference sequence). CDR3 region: CASSSRDLHNEQFF. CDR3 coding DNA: TGTGCCAGCAGCTCCCGGGACTTGCACAATGAGCAGTTCTTC.

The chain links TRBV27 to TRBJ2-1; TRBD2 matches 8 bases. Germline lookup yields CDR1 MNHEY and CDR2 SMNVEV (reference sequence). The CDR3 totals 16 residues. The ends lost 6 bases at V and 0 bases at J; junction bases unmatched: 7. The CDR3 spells CASSPAAGGSYNEQFF. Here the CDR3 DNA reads TGTGCCAGCAGCCCCGCCGCGGGGGGCTCCTACAATGAGCAGTTCTTC.

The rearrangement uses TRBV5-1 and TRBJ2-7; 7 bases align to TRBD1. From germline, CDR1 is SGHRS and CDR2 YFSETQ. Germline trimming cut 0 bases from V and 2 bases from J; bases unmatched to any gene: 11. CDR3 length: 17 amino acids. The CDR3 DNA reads TGCGCCAGCAGCTTGGCGAGGCTACAGGGGCACACCTACGAGCAGTACTTC. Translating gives CASSLARLQGHTYEQYF.

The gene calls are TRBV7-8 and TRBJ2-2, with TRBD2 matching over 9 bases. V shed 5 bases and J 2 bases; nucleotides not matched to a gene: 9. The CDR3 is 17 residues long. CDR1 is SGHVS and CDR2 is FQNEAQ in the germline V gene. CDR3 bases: TGTGCCAGCAGCCCACACCTTAGCGGGGGAAACACCGGGGAGCTGTTTTTT. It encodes CASSPHLSGGNTGELFF.

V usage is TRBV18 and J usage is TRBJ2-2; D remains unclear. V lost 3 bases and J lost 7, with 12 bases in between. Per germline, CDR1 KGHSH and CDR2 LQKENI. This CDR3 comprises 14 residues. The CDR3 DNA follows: TGTGCCAGCTCACCCCAGGTAGACGGCGGGGAGCTGTTTTTT. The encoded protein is CASSPQVDGGELFF.

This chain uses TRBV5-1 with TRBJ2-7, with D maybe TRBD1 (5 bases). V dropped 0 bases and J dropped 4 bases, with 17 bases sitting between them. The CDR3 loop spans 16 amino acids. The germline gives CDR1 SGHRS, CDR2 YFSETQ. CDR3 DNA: TGCGCCAGCAGCTTGGCCGAACAAACAGGTTCTTACGAGCAGTACTTC. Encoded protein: CASSLAEQTGSYEQYF.

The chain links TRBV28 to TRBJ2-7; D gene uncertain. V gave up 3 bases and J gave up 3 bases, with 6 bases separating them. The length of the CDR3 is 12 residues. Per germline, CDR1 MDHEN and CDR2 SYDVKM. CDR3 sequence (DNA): TGTGCCAGCAGTTTCGCTGTCTACGAGCAGTACTTC. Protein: CASSFAVYEQYF.

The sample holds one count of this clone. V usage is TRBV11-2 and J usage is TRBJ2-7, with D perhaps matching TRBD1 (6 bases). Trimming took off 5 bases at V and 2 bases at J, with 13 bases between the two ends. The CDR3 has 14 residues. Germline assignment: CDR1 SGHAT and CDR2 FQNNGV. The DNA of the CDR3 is TGTGCCAGCAGCACCCGACGGGACACCTACGAGCAGTACTTC. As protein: CASSTRRDTYEQYF.

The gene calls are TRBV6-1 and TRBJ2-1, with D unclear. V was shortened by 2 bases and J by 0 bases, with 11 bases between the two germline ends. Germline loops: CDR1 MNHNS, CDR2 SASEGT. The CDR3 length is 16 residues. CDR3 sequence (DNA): TGTGCCAGCAGTGAACGGTCAATCCGCTCCTACAATGAGCAGTTCTTC. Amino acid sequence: CASSERSIRSYNEQFF.

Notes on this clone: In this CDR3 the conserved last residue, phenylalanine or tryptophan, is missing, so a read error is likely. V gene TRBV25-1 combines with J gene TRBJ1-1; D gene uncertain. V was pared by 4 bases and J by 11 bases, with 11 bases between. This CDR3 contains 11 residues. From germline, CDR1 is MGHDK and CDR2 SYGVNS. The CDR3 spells CASSGRVKAFL. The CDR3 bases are TGTGCCAGCAGTGGGAGAGTAAAGGCTTTCCTT.

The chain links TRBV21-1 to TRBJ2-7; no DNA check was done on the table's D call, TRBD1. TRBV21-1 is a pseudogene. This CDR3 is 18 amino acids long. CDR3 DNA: TGTGCCAGCAGCAAAAGGAAGGAAGGTGGGACAGAGATTTACGAGCAGTACTTC. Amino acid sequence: CASSKRKEGGTEIYEQYF.

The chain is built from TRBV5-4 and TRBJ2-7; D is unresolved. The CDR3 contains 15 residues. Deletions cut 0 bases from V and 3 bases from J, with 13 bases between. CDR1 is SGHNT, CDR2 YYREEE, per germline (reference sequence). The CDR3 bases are TGTGCCAGCAGCTTGGTAGGTCAGCCACACTACGAGCAGTACTTC. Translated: CASSLVGQPHYEQYF.

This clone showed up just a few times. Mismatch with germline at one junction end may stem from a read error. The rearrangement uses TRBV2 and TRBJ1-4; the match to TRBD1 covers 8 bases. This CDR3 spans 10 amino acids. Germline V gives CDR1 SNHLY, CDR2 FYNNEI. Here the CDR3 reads CASSGQGRIF. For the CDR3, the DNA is TGTGCCAGCAGTGGACAGGGGAGGATATTT.

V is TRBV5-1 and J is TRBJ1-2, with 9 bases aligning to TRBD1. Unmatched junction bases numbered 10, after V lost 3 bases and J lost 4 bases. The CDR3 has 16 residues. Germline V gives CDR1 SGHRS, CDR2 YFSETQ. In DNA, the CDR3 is TGCGCCAGCAGCTCCATCTGGACAGGGGCTGGCTATGGCTACACCTTC. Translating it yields CASSSIWTGAGYGYTF.